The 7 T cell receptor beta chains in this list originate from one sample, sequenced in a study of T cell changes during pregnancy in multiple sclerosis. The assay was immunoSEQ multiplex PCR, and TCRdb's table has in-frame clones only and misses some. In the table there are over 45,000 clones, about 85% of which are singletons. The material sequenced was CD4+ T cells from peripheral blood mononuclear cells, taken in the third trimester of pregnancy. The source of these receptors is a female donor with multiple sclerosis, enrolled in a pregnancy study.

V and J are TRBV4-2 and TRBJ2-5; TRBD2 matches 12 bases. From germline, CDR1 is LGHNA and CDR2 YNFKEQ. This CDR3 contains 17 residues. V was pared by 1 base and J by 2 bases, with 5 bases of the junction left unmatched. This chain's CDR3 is CASSQVSLAGGQETQYF. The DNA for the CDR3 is TGTGCCAGCAGCCAAGTGAGTCTAGCGGGGGGGCAAGAGACCCAGTACTTC.

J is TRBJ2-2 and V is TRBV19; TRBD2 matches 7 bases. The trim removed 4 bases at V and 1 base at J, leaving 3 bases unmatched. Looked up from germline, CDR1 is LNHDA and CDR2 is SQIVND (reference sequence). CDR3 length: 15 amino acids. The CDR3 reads CASSRGGGNTGELFF. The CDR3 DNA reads TGTGCCAGTAGTAGGGGCGGGGGGAACACCGGGGAGCTGTTTTTT.

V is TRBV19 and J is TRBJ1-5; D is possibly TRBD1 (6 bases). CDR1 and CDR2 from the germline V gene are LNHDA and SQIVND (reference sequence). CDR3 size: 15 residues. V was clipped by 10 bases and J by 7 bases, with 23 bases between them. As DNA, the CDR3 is TGTGCCACCGGGGGGGGCCATTCTGAAGGCCAGCCCCAGCATTTT. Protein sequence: CATGGGHSEGQPQHF.

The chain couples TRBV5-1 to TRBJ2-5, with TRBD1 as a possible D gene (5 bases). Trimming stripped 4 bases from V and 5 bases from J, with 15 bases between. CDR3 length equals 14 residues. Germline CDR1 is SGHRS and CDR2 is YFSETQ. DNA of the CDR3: TGCGCCAGCAGCGACAGTCAGGGCGGCGAGACCCAGTACTTC. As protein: CASSDSQGGETQYF.

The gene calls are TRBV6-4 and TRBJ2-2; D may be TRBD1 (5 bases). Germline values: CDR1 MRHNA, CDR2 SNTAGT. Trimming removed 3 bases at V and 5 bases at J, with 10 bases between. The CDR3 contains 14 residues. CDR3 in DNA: TGTGCCAGCAGTGAGACAGAAGGGACCGGGGAGCTGTTTTTT. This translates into CASSETEGTGELFF.

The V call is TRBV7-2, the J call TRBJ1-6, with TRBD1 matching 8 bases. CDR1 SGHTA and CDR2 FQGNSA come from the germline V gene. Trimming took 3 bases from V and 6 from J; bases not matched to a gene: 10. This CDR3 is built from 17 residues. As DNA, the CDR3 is TGTGCCAGCAGCTTGGCCAGGGGGCAGGCGGGTAATTCACCCCTCCACTTT. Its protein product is CASSLARGQAGNSPLHF.

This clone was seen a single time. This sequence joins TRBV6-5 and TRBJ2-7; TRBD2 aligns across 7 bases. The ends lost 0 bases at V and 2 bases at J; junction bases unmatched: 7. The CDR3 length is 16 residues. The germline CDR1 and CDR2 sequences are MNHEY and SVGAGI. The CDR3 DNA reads TGTGCCAGCAGTTACTCATCGGGCGGGGGAACCTACGAGCAGTACTTC. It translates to CASSYSSGGGTYEQYF.